A single sample is the source of the 3 T cell receptor beta chains below, sequenced in a study of blood T cell repertoires in COVID-19. Using immunoSEQ multiplex PCR, the repertoire was profiled, and TCRdb retains in-frame clones only, with some absent. The table includes about 360,000 clones, more than 75% detected once. Source material: PBMCs or T cells enriched from blood (not recorded which). These receptors all come from a man in his forties in a cohort exposed to, infected with or recovered from COVID-19 (not recorded which).

The chain recombines TRBV29-1 with TRBJ2-2; 7 bases align to TRBD1. CDR3 length: 13 residues. With V trimmed by 6 bases and J by 6 bases, 7 bases remained unmatched. The germline V gene has CDR1 SQVTM and CDR2 ANQGSEA. The CDR3 sequence is CSVLGTVPGELFF. The CDR3 coding sequence is TGCAGCGTCCTCGGGACAGTCCCCGGGGAGCTGTTTTTT.

This sequence joins TRBV19 and TRBJ2-7; 10 nucleotides line up with TRBD2. The trim removed 6 bases at V and 0 bases at J, leaving 5 bases unmatched. The CDR3 totals 15 residues. Germline-derived CDR1 and CDR2 are LNHDA and SQIVND (reference sequence). CDR3 loop: CASSSTSGNSYEQYF. The CDR3 DNA sequence: TGTGCCAGTAGCTCTACTAGCGGGAACTCCTACGAGCAGTACTTC.

This chain joins TRBV7-6 and TRBJ1-5; D is ambiguous. Germline CDR1 SGHVS, CDR2 FNYEAQ. V dropped 2 bases and J dropped 2 bases, with 7 bases sitting between them. CDR3 size: 14 residues. The CDR3 sequence is CASSLTGGNQPQHF. The CDR3 DNA sequence: TGTGCCAGCAGCTTAACGGGAGGCAATCAGCCCCAGCATTTT.